These T cell receptor beta chains were read from a single sample in a study of cytomegalovirus exposure and HLA in healthy donors. The repertoire was sequenced with immunoSEQ multiplex PCR; TCRdb's copy has only in-frame clones and lacks some. The sample records 330,000 or so clones, roughly 89% being singletons. Sequenced sample: PBMCs. All receptors come from a woman aged 18-29 years in good health and CMV-seronegative. The CDR3 runs from the conserved cysteine through the conserved F or W. Fields, in order: V gene, J gene, clone size, D gene, CDR3 protein, CDR3 DNA. The D gene is left open where the match is weak. Not all rows give a size; the values are once, few, many and, for expanded clones, a class.

TRBV29-1	TRBJ2-1	-	TRBD2	CSVEGLAGEQFF	TGCAGCGTTGAAGGGCTAGCGGGTGAGCAGTTCTTC
TRBV4-3	TRBJ2-1	-	TRBD2	CASSTHPGLAGDNEQFF	TGCGCCAGCAGCACCCACCCGGGACTAGCGGGAGACAATGAGCAGTTCTTC
TRBV7-3	TRBJ2-1	-	-	CASSLTTVNEQFF	TGTGCCAGCAGCTTAACGACAGTGAATGAGCAGTTCTTC
TRBV2	TRBJ1-3	once	TRBD1	CASSEGQGLSGNTIYF	TGTGCCAGCAGCGAAGGACAGGGCCTCTCTGGAAACACCATATATTTT
TRBV9	TRBJ2-3	-	TRBD2	CASSDSGATDTQYF	TGTGCCAGCAGTGATAGCGGGGCCACAGATACGCAGTATTTT
TRBV6-6	TRBJ2-7	-	-	CASSLDSVSYEQYF	TGTGCCAGCAGTTTGGACAGCGTCTCCTACGAGCAGTACTTC
TRBV18	TRBJ2-5	-	-	CASSPPGLETQYF	TGTGCCAGCTCACCGCCAGGTCTCGAGACCCAGTACTTC
TRBV7-8	TRBJ2-1	-	TRBD2	CASSPAGGSANEQFF	TGTGCCAGCAGCCCAGCGGGAGGATCAGCCAATGAGCAGTTCTTC
TRBV19	TRBJ2-2	many	-	CASRTGANTGELFF	TGTGCCAGTAGGACAGGAGCGAACACCGGGGAGCTGTTTTTT
TRBV18	TRBJ2-2	once	-	CASSIRAVDTGELFF	TGTGCCAGCTCAATCAGGGCGGTCGACACCGGGGAGCTGTTTTTT
TRBV18	TRBJ2-3	-	TRBD2	CASSPLWTSGSTDTQYF	TGTGCCAGCTCACCACTTTGGACTAGCGGGAGCACAGATACGCAGTATTTT
TRBV27	TRBJ2-3	-	-	CASSTGPRTDTQYF	TGTGCCAGCAGTACAGGGCCGAGGACAGATACGCAGTATTTT
TRBV4-1	TRBJ2-5	-	TRBD2	CASSQGTSGVPRETQYF	TGCGCCAGCAGTCAGGGGACTAGCGGAGTGCCGAGGGAGACCCAGTACTTC
TRBV7-2	TRBJ2-3	-	-	CASSLAGSTDTQYF	TGTGCCAGCAGCTTAGCGGGCAGCACAGATACGCAGTATTTT
TRBV2	TRBJ2-1	-	TRBD2	CATKGTSGSLGEQFF	TGTGCCACCAAGGGGACTAGCGGGAGCCTGGGAGAGCAGTTCTTC
TRBV7-9	TRBJ2-7	-	-	CASSSREEQYF	TGTGCCAGCAGCTCACGAGAGGAGCAGTACTTC
TRBV6-1	TRBJ1-1	-	-	CASSEAHGSGTEAFF	TGTGCCAGCAGTGAAGCTCATGGGAGTGGCACTGAAGCTTTCTTT
TRBV27	TRBJ2-2	-	-	CASTLKGTNTGELFF	TGTGCCAGCACCCTCAAGGGGACAAACACCGGGGAGCTGTTTTTT
TRBV6-5	TRBJ2-4	-	-	CASSYSNRDIQYF	TGTGCCAGCAGTTACTCGAACCGGGACATTCAGTACTTC
TRBV9	TRBJ2-3	-	-	CASSVGGGPGSTDTQYF	TGTGCCAGCAGCGTAGGTGGCGGGCCCGGGAGCACAGATACGCAGTATTTT
TRBV9	TRBJ1-2	-	TRBD1	CASSVQGQGHGYTF	TGTGCCAGCAGCGTGCAGGGACAGGGTCATGGCTACACCTTC
TRBV28	TRBJ2-7	-	TRBD2	CATNLRRGGRYEQYF	TGTGCCACCAACCTTAGGAGGGGCGGGAGGTACGAGCAGTACTTC
TRBV5-5	TRBJ2-1	-	TRBD2	CASSPGTSAYNEQFF	TGTGCCAGCAGCCCGGGGACTAGCGCTTACAATGAGCAGTTCTTC
TRBV7-9	TRBJ2-7	-	TRBD2	CASEAAGVAEQYF	TGTGCCAGCGAGGCAGCGGGAGTCGCCGAGCAGTACTTC
TRBV28	TRBJ2-1	-	-	CASSPLAVVEQFF	TGTGCCAGCAGTCCGCTGGCGGTCGTTGAGCAGTTCTTC
TRBV7-2	TRBJ1-2	-	TRBD1	CASSLEFSLGTGGADGYTF	TGTGCCAGCAGCTTAGAATTTTCGCTTGGGACAGGGGGCGCCGACGGCTACACCTTC
TRBV9	TRBJ2-1	once	TRBD2	CASSVAGGVEGAGEQFF	TGTGCCAGCAGCGTAGCGGGGGGTGTGGAGGGAGCGGGAGAGCAGTTCTTC
TRBV6-6	TRBJ2-3	-	-	CASSYGGAGDTQYF	TGTGCCAGCAGTTACGGGGGGGCCGGGGATACGCAGTATTTT
TRBV15	TRBJ2-7	-	TRBD2	CATSRGVAGGYEQYF	TGTGCCACCAGCAGAGGGGTAGCGGGAGGGTACGAGCAGTACTTC
TRBV7-9	TRBJ2-5	-	TRBD2	CASSRTSGQETQYF	TGTGCCAGCAGCCGGACTAGCGGGCAAGAGACCCAGTACTTC
TRBV6-5	TRBJ2-7	-	TRBD1	CASRSGTGVVYEQYF	TGTGCCAGCAGATCCGGGACAGGGGTCGTGTACGAGCAGTACTTC
TRBV7-2	TRBJ1-5	-	-	CASSLMARVSMSNQPQHF	TGTGCCAGCAGCTTAATGGCCCGGGTATCTATGAGCAATCAGCCCCAGCATTTT
TRBV9	TRBJ2-1	-	TRBD2	CASSVGVWGLAGGIEQFF	TGTGCCAGCAGCGTAGGGGTCTGGGGACTAGCGGGAGGAATTGAGCAGTTCTTC
TRBV28	TRBJ2-3	-	TRBD2	CASTSPGRGNTDTQYF	TGTGCCAGCACCTCACCAGGGAGGGGAAACACAGATACGCAGTATTTT
TRBV28	TRBJ2-7	-	-	CASTASETYEQYF	TGTGCCAGCACGGCTAGCGAGACCTACGAGCAGTACTTC
TRBV6-5	TRBJ2-7	many	TRBD1	CASSYSLGQGYEQYF	TGTGCCAGCAGTTACTCGCTCGGACAGGGGTACGAGCAGTACTTC
TRBV2	TRBJ2-5	-	TRBD2	CASRPGLAAETQYF	TGTGCCAGCAGACCCGGACTAGCCGCGGAGACCCAGTACTTC
TRBV6-6	TRBJ1-1	-	-	CASSYSTMAEAFF	TGTGCCAGCAGTTACTCGACAATGGCTGAAGCTTTCTTT
TRBV28	TRBJ2-2	-	-	CASSLWSDAGELFF	TGTGCCAGCAGTTTATGGAGCGACGCCGGGGAGCTGTTTTTT